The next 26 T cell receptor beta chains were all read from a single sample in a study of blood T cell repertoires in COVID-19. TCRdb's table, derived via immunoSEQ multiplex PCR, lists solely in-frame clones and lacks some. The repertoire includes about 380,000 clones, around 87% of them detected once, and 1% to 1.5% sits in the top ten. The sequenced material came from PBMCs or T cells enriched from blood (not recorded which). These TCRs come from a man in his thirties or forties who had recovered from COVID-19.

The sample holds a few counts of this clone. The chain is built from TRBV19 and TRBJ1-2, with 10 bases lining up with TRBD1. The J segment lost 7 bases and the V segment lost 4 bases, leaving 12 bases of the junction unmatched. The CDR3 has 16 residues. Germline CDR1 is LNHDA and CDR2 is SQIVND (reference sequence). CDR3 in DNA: TGTGCCAGTAGTACTACCGACAGGGGGCGCCCCATTGGCTACACCTTC. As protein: CASSTTDRGRPIGYTF.

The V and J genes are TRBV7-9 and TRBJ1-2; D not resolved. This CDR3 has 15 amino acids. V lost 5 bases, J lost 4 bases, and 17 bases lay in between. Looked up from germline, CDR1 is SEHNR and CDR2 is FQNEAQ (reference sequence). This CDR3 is CASSPPGLALYGYTF. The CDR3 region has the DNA TGTGCCAGCAGCCCCCCCGGGTTAGCGCTCTATGGCTACACCTTC.

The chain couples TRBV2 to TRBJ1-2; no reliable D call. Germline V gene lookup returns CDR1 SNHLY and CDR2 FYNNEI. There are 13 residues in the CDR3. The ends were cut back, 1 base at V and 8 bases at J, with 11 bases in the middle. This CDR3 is CASSEGPVTGYTF. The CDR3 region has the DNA TGTGCCAGCAGTGAAGGTCCAGTCACGGGCTACACCTTC.

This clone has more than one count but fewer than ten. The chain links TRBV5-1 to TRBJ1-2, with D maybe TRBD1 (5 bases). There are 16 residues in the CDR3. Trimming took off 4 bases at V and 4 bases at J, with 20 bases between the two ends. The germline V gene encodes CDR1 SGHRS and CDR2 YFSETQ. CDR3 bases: TGCGCCAGCAGCCATTCTCGGGCGGGGGTTAGCTATGGCTACACCTTC. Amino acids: CASSHSRAGVSYGYTF. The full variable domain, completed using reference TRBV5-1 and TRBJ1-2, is KAGVTQTPRYLIKTRGQQVTLSCSPISGHRSVSWYQQTPGQGLQFLFEYFSETQRNKGNFPGRFSGRQFSNSRSEMNVSTLELGDSALYLCASSHSRAGVSYGYTFGSGTRLTVV.

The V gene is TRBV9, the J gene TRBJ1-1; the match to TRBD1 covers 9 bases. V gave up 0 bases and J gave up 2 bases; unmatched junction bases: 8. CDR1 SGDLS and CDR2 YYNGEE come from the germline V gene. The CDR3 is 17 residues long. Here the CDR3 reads CASSVDGTGGSNTEAFF. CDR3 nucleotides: TGTGCCAGCAGCGTAGACGGAACAGGGGGCTCCAACACTGAAGCTTTCTTT.

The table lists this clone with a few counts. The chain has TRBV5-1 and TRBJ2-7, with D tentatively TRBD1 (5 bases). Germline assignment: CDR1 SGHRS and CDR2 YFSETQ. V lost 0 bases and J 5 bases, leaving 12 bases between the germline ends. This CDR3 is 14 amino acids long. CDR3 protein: CASSLGEGAHEQYF. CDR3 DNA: TGCGCCAGCAGCTTGGGGGAAGGGGCCCACGAGCAGTACTTC. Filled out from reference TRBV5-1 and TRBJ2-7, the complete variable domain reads KAGVTQTPRYLIKTRGQQVTLSCSPISGHRSVSWYQQTPGQGLQFLFEYFSETQRNKGNFPGRFSGRQFSNSRSEMNVSTLELGDSALYLCASSLGEGAHEQYFGPGTRLTVT.

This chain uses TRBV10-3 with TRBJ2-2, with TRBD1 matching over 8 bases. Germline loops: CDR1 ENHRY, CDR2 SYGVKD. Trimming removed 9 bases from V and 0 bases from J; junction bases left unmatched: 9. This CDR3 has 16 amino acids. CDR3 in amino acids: CAIKKGQGANTGELFF. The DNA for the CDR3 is TGTGCCATTAAAAAAGGACAGGGCGCGAACACCGGGGAGCTGTTTTTT.

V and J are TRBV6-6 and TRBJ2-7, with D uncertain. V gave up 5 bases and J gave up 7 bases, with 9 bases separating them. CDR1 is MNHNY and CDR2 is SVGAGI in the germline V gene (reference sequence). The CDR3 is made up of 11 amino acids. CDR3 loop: CASSHELEQYF. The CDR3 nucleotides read TGTGCCAGCAGTCACGAGTTAGAGCAGTACTTC.

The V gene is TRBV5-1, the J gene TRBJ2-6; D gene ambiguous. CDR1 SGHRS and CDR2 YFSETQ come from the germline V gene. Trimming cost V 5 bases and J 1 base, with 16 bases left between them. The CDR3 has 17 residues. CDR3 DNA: TGCGCCAGCAGGGGCAGGTCAGCACAGTCTGGGGCCAACGTCCTGACTTTC. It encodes CASRGRSAQSGANVLTF. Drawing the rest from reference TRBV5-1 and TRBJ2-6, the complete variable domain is KAGVTQTPRYLIKTRGQQVTLSCSPISGHRSVSWYQQTPGQGLQFLFEYFSETQRNKGNFPGRFSGRQFSNSRSEMNVSTLELGDSALYLCASRGRSAQSGANVLTFGAGSRLTVL.

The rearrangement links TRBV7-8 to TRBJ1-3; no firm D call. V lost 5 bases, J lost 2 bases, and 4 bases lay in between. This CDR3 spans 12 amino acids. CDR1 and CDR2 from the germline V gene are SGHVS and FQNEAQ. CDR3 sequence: CASSETGNTIYF. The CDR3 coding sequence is TGTGCCAGCAGCGAGACTGGAAACACCATATATTTT.

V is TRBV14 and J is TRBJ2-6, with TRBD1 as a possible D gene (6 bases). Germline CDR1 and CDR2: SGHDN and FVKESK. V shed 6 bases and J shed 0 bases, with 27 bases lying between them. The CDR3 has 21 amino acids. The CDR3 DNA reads TGTGCCAGCAGTCCCCCCCCTCCCCCGGGACAAACTTTCTCTGGGGCCAACGTCCTGACTTTC. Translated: CASSPPPPPGQTFSGANVLTF.

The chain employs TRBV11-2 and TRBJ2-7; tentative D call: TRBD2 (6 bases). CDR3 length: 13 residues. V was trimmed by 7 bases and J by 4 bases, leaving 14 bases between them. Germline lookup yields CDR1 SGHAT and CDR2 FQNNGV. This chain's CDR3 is CASTVGGNYEQYF. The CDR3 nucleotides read TGTGCCAGCACCGTAGGAGGGAATTACGAGCAGTACTTC.

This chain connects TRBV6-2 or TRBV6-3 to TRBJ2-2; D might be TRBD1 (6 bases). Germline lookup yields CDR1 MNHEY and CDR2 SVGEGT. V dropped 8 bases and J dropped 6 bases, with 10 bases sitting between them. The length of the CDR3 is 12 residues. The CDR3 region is CASRPGAGELFF. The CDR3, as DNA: TGTGCCAGCCGCCCAGGGGCCGGGGAGCTGTTTTTT.

This CDR3 reads CASSRWGQGITNEKLFF. In DNA, the CDR3 is TGTGCCAGCAGCCGATGGGGACAGGGGATAACTAATGAAAAACTGTTTTTT. The chain employs TRBV7-9 and TRBJ1-4; TRBD1 matches at 10 bases. The CDR3 spans 17 residues. Germline-derived CDR1 and CDR2 are SEHNR and FQNEAQ (reference sequence). Germline trimming cut 5 bases from V and 1 base from J; bases unmatched to any gene: 7.

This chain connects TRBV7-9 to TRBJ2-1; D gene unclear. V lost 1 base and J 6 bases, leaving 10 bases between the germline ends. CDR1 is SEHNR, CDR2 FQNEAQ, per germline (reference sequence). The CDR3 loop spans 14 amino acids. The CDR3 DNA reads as TGTGCCAGCAGCTTAGATGGTCTATTCAATGAGCAGTTCTTC. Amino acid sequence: CASSLDGLFNEQFF.

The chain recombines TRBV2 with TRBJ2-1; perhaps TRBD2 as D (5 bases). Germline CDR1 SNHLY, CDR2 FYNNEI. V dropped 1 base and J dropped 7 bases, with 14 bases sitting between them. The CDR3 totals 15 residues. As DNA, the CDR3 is TGTGCCAGCAGTGAAGGAGCCAGCGGTTTGAATGAGCAGTTCTTC. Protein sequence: CASSEGASGLNEQFF.

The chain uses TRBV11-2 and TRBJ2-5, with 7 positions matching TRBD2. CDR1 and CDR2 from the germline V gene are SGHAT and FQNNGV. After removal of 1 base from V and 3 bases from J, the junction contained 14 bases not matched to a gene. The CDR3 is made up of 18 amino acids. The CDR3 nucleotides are TGTGCCAGCAGCTTAGCCCTCTGGGAGCGGGGTGAAAAAGAGACCCAGTACTTC. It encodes CASSLALWERGEKETQYF.

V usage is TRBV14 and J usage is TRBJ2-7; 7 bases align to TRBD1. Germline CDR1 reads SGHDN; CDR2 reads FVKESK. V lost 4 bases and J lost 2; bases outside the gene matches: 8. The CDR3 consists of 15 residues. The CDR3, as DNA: TGTGCCAGCAGCCCCCGCCTCCAGGGGGCCTACGAGCAGTACTTC. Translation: CASSPRLQGAYEQYF.

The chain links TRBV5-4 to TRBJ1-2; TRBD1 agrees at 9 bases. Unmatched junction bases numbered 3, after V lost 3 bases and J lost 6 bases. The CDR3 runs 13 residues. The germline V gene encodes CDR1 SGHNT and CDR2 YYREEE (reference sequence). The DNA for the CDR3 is TGTGCCAGCAGCTCGTGGGACAGGGATGGCTACACCTTC. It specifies CASSSWDRDGYTF.

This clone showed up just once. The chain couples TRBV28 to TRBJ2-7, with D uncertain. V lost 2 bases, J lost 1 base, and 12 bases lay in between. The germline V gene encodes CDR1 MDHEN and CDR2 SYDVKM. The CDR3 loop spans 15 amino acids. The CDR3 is CASSLEQMDSYEQYF. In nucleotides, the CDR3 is TGTGCCAGCAGTTTAGAACAGATGGATTCCTACGAGCAGTACTTC.

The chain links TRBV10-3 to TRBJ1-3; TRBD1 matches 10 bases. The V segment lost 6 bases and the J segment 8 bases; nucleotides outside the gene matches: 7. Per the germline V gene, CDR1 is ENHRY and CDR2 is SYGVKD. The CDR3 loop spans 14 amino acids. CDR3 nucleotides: TGTGCCATCAGCGCCAGACAGGGGGCAGACACCATATATTTT. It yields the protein CAISARQGADTIYF.

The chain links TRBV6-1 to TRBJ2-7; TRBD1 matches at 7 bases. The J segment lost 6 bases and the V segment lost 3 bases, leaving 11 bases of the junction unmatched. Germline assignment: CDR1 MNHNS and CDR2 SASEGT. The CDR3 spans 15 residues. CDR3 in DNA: TGTGCCAGCAGTGAGATTTCGGGACACAGGGGCGAGCAGTACTTC. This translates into CASSEISGHRGEQYF.

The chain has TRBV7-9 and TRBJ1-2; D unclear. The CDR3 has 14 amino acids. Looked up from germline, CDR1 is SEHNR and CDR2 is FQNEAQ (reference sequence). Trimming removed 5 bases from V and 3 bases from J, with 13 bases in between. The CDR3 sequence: CASSPRVDDYGYTF. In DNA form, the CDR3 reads TGTGCCAGCAGCCCCCGGGTAGACGACTATGGCTACACCTTC. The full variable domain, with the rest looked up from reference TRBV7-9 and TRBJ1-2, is DTGVSQNPRHKITKRGQNVTFRCDPISEHNRLYWYRQTLGQGPEFLTYFQNEAQLEKSRLLSDRFSAERPKGSFSTLEIQRTEQGDSAMYLCASSPRVDDYGYTFGSGTRLTVV.

The CDR3 here is CAWTRGGRTEAFF. DNA of the CDR3: TGTGCCTGGACCAGAGGGGGTCGGACTGAAGCTTTCTTT. V is TRBV30 and J is TRBJ1-1; D might be TRBD1 (6 bases). The CDR3 is 13 amino acids. The V end lost 4 bases, the J end lost 5 bases, and 14 bases lay between the germline ends. Germline V lookup: CDR1 GTSNPN, CDR2 SVGIG (reference sequence).

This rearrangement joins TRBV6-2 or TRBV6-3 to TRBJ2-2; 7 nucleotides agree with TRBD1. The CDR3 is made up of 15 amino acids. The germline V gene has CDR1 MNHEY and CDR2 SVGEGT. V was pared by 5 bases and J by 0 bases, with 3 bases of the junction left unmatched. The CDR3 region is CASSVGTANTGELFF. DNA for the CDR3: TGTGCCAGCAGTGTCGGGACAGCGAACACCGGGGAGCTGTTTTTT.

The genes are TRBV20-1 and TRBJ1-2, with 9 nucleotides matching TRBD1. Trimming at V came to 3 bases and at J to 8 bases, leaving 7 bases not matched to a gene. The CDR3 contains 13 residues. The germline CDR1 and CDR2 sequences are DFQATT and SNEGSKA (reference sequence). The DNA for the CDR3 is TGCAGTGCTAGTCCTGGACAGGGGAGCGGCTACACCTTC. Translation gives CSASPGQGSGYTF.